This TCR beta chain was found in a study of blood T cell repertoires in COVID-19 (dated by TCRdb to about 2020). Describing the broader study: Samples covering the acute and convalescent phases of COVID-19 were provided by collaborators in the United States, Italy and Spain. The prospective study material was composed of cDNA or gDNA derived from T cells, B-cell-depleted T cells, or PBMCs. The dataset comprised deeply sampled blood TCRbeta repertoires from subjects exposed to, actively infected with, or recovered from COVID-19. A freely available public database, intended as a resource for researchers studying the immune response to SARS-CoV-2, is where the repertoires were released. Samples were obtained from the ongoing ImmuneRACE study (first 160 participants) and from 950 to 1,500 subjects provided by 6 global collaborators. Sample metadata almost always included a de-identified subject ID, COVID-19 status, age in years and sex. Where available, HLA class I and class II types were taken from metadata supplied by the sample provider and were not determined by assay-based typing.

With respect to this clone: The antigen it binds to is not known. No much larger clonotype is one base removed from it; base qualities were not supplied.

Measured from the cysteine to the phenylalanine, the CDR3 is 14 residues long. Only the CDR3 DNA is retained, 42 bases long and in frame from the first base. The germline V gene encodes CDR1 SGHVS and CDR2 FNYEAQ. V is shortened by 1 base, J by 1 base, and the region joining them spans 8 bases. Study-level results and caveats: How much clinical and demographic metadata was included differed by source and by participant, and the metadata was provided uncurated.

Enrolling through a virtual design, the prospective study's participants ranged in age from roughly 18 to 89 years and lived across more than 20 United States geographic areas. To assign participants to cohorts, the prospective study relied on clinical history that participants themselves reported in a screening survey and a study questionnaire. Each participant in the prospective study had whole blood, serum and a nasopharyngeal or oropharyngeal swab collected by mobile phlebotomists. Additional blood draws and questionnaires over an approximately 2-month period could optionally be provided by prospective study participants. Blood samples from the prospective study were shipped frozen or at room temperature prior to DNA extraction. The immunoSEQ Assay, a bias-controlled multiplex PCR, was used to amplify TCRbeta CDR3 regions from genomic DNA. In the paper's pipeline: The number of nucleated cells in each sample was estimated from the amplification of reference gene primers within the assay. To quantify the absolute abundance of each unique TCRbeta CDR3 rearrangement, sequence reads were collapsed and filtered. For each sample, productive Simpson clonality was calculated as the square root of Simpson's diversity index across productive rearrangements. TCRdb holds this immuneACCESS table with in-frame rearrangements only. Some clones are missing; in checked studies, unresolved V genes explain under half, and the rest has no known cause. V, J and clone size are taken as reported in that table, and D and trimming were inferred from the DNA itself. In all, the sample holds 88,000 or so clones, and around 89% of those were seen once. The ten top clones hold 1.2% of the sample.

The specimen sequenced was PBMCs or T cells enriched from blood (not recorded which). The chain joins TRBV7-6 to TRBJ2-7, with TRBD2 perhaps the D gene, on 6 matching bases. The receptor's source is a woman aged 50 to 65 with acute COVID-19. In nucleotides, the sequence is TGTGCCAGCAGCTTAGAGGAGGGATCCTACGAGCAGTACTTC. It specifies CASSLEEGSYEQYF. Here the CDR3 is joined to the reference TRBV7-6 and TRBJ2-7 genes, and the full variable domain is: GAGVSQSPRYKVTKRGQDVALRCDPISGHVSLYWYRQALGQGPEFLTYFNYEAQQDKSGLPNDRFSAERPEGSISTLTIQRTEQRDSAMYRCASSLEEGSYEQYFGPGTRLTVT.